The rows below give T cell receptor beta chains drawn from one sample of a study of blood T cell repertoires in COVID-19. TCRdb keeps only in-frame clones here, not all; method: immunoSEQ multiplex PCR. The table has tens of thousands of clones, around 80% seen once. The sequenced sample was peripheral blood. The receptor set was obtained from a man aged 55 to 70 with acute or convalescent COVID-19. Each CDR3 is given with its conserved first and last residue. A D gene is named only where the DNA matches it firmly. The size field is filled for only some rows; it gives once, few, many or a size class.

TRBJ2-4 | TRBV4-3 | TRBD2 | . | TGCGCCAGCAGCCAAGATTCGGCGGGGGGGCAGACTTCCAAAAACATTCAGTACTTC | CASSQDSAGGQTSKNIQYF
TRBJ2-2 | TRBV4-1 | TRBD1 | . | TGCGCCAGCAGCCAAGCTCGGTTTTGGGACAGGGGCACCGGGGAGCTGTTTTTT | CASSQARFWDRGTGELFF
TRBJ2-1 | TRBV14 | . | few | TGTGCCAGCAGCCATCGGAGTGAGCAGTTCTTC | CASSHRSEQFF
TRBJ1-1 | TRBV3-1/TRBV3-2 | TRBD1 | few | TGTGCCAGCAGCCAGCCCAGGGGGCCGTCTTTGAACACTGAAGCTTTCTTT | CASSQPRGPSLNTEAFF
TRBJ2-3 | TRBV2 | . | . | TGTGCCAGCATATCCGGGGGCACAGATACGCAGTATTTT | CASISGGTDTQYF
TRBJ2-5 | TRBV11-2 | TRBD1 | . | TGTGCCAGCAGCTATACAAGGGGGCCGGGAGAGACCCAGTACTTC | CASSYTRGPGETQYF
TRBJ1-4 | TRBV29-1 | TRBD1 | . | TGCAGCGCAAACCAGGGGGCGGGGGAAAAACTGTTTTTT | CSANQGAGEKLFF
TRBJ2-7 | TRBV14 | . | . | TGTGCCAGCAGCCAACAATCGCTAGCGACCTACGAGCAGTACTTC | CASSQQSLATYEQYF
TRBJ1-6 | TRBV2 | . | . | TGTGCCAGCAGCGCCAGACAGGCCTACTCCTATAATTCACCCCTCCACTTT | CASSARQAYSYNSPLHF
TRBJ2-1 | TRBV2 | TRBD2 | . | TGTGCCATCATAGCGGGGCAAACCTACAATGAGCAGTTCTTC | CAIIAGQTYNEQFF
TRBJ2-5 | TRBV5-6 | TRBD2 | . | TGTGCCAGCAGCTTGAACGGGGAGGGGTCGGAGACCCAGTACTTC | CASSLNGEGSETQYF
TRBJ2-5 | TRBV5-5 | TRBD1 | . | TGTGCCAGCAGCTTGGACAGGGGAGAGACCCAGTACTTC | CASSLDRGETQYF
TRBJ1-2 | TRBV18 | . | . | TGTGCCAGCTCACCGACAGCGAACTATGGCTACACCTTC | CASSPTANYGYTF
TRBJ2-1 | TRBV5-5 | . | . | TGTGCCAGCAGCTTGCTTGGGGGCAGCTCCTACAATGAGCAGTTCTTC | CASSLLGGSSYNEQFF
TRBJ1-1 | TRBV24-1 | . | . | TGTGCCACCAGTGATAATACAGGGAAAAGCACTGAAGCTTTCTTT | CATSDNTGKSTEAFF
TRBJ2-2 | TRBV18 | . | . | TGTGCCAGCTCACCACAGCAACAGGGTGATGACACCGGGGAGCTGTTTTTT | CASSPQQQGDDTGELFF
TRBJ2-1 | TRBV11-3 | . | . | TGTGCCAGCAGCTTAGGGAGCCCCTTGGATGAGCAGTTCTTC | CASSLGSPLDEQFF
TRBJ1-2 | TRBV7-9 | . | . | TGTGCCAGCAGCTTCCCTCAGGGCGTAAAAGGGGGAGGCTACACCTTC | CASSFPQGVKGGGYTF
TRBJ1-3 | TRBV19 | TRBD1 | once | TGTGCCAGTACCAGGGGGTCCGCTGGAAACACCATATATTTT | CASTRGSAGNTIYF
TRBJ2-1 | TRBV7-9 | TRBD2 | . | TGTGCCAGCAGCTCCTCTAGCGGGGCCTCCTACAATGAGCAGTTCTTC | CASSSSSGASYNEQFF
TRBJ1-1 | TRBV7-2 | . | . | TGTGCCAGCAGCGTACGGCACTTAACGACAGGCGAAGCTTTCTTT | CASSVRHLTTGEAFF
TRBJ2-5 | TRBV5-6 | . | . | TGTGCCAGCAGCTCGGGGACTCTAAGCGGCGAGACCCAGTACTTC | CASSSGTLSGETQYF
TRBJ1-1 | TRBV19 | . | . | TGTGCCAGTAGCCCAGGGGTGTTCACTGAAGCTTTCTTT | CASSPGVFTEAFF
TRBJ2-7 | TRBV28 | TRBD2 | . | TGTGCCAGCAGTATGACCAGCGGGGGGCGGTACGAGCAGTACTTC | CASSMTSGGRYEQYF
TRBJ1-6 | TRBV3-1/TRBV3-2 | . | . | TGTGCCAGCAGCCAAGGTCAGGGTAATTCACCCCTCCACTTT | CASSQGQGNSPLHF
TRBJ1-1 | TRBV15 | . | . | TGTGCCACCAGCAGAGCGCGGTCGAACACTGAAGCTTTCTTT | CATSRARSNTEAFF
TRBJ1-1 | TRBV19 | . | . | TGTGCCAGTACCTCGACGGGGAACACTGAAGCTTTCTTT | CASTSTGNTEAFF
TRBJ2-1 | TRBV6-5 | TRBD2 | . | TGTGCCAGCAGTACCGCCCGCGGGACTAGCAAGGAGCAGTTCTTC | CASSTARGTSKEQFF
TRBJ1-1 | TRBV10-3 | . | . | TGTGCCATCAAAGGAGTACTGAACACTGAAGCTTTCTTT | CAIKGVLNTEAFF
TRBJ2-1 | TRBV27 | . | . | TGTGCCAGCAGTTACAGCCATACACCCAGTGAGCAGTTCTTC | CASSYSHTPSEQFF
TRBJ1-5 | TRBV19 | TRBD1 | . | TGTGCCAGTAGTATTAACAGGGGTCCTAGCAATCAGCCCCAGCATTTT | CASSINRGPSNQPQHF
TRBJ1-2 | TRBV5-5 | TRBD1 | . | TGTGCCAGCAGTTTTCACCCTCCGGACAGGGGTTTGTCTGGCTACACCTTC | CASSFHPPDRGLSGYTF
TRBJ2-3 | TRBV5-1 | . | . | TGCGCCAGCAGCTCATATAGGCAGGGGCTGGTACCCGATACGCAGTATTTT | CASSSYRQGLVPDTQYF
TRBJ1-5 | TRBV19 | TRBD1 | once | TGTGCCAGCACCGGGACAGGGGGTTACTATAGCAATCAGCCCCAGCATTTT | CASTGTGGYYSNQPQHF
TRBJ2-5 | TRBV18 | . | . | TGTGCCAGCTCACCACTACAGCTCCAAGAGACCCAGTACTTC | CASSPLQLQETQYF
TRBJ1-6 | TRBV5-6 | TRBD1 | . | TGTGCCAGCAGCTTGTGGGACAGAGATAATTCACCCCTCCACTTT | CASSLWDRDNSPLHF
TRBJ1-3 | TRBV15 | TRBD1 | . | TGTGCCACCAGGGGAGACAGGGCATTTGGAAACACCATATATTTT | CATRGDRAFGNTIYF
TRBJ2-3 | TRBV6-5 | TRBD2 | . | TGTGCCAGCAGGGAGCGGGGGAGGCCCACAGATACGCAGTATTTT | CASRERGRPTDTQYF
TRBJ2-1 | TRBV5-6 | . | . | TGTGCCAGCAATGGGCGCTCCTACAATGAGCAGTTCTTC | CASNGRSYNEQFF
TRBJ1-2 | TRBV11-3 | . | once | TGTGCCAGCAGCTTAGGTCGTACGGATGGCTACACCTTC | CASSLGRTDGYTF
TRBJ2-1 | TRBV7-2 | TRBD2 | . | TGTGCCAGCAGCTCCTCCCCCGGACTAGCGACTTACAATGAGCAGTTCTTC | CASSSSPGLATYNEQFF
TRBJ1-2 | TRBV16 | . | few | TGTGCCAGCAGCCATCTGGCGGGGGGTGACTATGGCTACACCTTC | CASSHLAGGDYGYTF
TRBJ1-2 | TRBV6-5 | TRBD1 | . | TGTGCCAGCTCGAAGGACAGGGGTAACTATGGCTACACCTTC | CASSKDRGNYGYTF
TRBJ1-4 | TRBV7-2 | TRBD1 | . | TGTGCCAGCAGCTTAGACAGGGGGTATACTAATGAAAAACTGTTTTTT | CASSLDRGYTNEKLFF
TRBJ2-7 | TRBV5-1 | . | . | TGCGCCAGCAGCCCCGGACACTTACCCCCCTACGAGCAGTACTTC | CASSPGHLPPYEQYF
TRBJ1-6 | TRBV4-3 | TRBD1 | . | TGCGCCAGCAGCCGAGTGGGCGGACAGGGGCGTAATTCGCCCCTCCACTTT | CASSRVGGQGRNSPLHF
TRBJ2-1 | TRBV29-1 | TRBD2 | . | TGCAGCGTTGAAGGGGAACTAGCGGGGGGGCCTAAGTACAATGAGCAGTTCTTC | CSVEGELAGGPKYNEQFF
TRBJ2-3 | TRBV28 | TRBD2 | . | TGTGCCACAAACGACTATAGACTAGCGGGGGGGCCCGGCCTACTAAGCACAGATACGCAGTATTTT | CATNDYRLAGGPGLLSTDTQYF
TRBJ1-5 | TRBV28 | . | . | TGTGCCAGCAGCGCGGCGGGGCAGGGTAGGCAGCCCCAGCATTTT | CASSAAGQGRQPQHF
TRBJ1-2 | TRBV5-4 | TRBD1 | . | TGTGCCAGCAGCTCCCCAGGACAGGGAAACTATGGCTACACCTTC | CASSSPGQGNYGYTF
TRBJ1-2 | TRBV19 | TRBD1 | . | TGTGCCAGTAGTCGAGGGGGCGCAGACTATGGCTACACCTTC | CASSRGGADYGYTF
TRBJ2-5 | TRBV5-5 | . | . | TGTGCCAGCAGCTTGGGGTACAGTCCTGGAGAGACCCAGTACTTC | CASSLGYSPGETQYF
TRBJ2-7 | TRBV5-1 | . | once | TGCGCCAGCAGCTTGCTGGGGGGGGCCCTTACCGAGCAGTACTTC | CASSLLGGALTEQYF
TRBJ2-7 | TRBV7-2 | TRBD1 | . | TGTGCCAGCAGCCCGCACGGGACAGGCTACGAGCAGTACTTC | CASSPHGTGYEQYF
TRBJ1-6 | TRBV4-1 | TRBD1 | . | TGCGCCAGCAGCCAAGTCCCGGCCAGGGGGGATTCACCCCTCCACTTT | CASSQVPARGDSPLHF
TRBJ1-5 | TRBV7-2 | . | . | TGTGCCAGCAGCACTAGGGCGGGCTATCAGCCCCAGCATTTT | CASSTRAGYQPQHF
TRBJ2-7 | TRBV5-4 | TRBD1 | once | TGTGCCAGCAGCTTGGGTCCGGGACAGGGCTACGAGCAGTACTTC | CASSLGPGQGYEQYF
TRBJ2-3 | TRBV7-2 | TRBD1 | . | TGTGCCAGCAGCTCCGACAGGGGGACAGATACGCAGTATTTT | CASSSDRGTDTQYF
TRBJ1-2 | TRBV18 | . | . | TGTGCCAGCTCACCGACAGACAACTATGGCTACACCTTC | CASSPTDNYGYTF